This T cell receptor (beta chain) was sequenced for a study of cytotoxic CD8 clonotypes in ibrutinib-treated CLL (dated by TCRdb to about 2021). Context from the whole study: The cohort had 11 to 12 relapsed/refractory and around 14 treatment-naive patients; some 17 were IGHV unmutated. Responses were partial in around 25 patients and complete in 2; after median around 72 months follow-up, some 15 stayed in remission and about twelve progressed. Response samples were obtained after a median of roughly 13 months of treatment, with a range of about 6 to 40 months. An average of about 250,000 productive templates and 94,082 productive rearrangements was obtained per sample. Longitudinal samples were obtainable from about 30% of the roughly 90 participants in the trial. Cryopreserved peripheral blood mononuclear cells were obtained before treatment, at response, and at either sustained remission or disease progression. Patients were still on ibrutinib when every remission and progressive disease sample was collected.

CDR3 length: 15 amino acids, cysteine to phenylalanine. Only CDR3 DNA remains: 45 bases, in frame from the first base. Via the germline V gene, CDR1 is LGHNA and CDR2 YNFKEQ. The V end gives up 0 bases and the J end 10 bases, leaving 3 bases in the junction not matched to a gene. Each clonotype received, on average, 10x coverage in deep resolution sequencing performed on a MiSeq, where the target depth lay between 1 in 1 million and 1 in 200,000 T cells. The immunoSEQ hsTCRB Kit was used to generate the TCR beta libraries. The study's own analysis went as follows. The data were analyzed with ImmunoSEQ Analyzer and ImmunoSEQ Data Assistant, and V, D and J gene assignments followed IMGT definitions. Clonality, which ranges from 0 to 1, was calculated by subtracting the normalized Shannon entropy of productive rearrangement frequencies from one. Only overrepresented clonotypes making up at least 0.05% of each patient's repertoire were included in the public clonotype analysis. Roughly 12 age-matched healthy donor repertoires from immuneACCESS were used as controls for clonality. TCRdb carries this immuneACCESS record with in-frame sequences only. Its versions omit some clonotypes, under half of them owing to an unresolved V gene in the studies checked, with the rest unexplained. D and trimming were read from the DNA, whereas the V and J calls and clone size are those reported in that table. The sample table lists 270,000 or so clones, approximately 76% of them with a count of one. The top ten constitute about 5% of the sample.

The intended sense of this specimen's time point label: progressive disease on ibrutinib. For TCR beta library preparation, roughly 2 micrograms of genomic DNA was extracted from cryopreserved PBMCs. Longitudinal blood samples from CLL patients on ibrutinib monotherapy underwent high-throughput TCR beta sequencing. Patients were enrolled in a phase 2 open-label single-center ibrutinib monotherapy trial. A note on this clone: It has no known antigen specificity. The input lacks base qualities; no much larger clone sits a single base away.

What the research found in general, with its limitations: An increase in clonality was observed at ibrutinib response, with clonality remaining stable during sustained remission and falling back toward baseline at progression. Public clonotypes were rare and either contracted or stayed stable during treatment, and the rise in clonality at ibrutinib response reflected the expansion of private clonotypes. Baseline clonality was found to be higher than that of age-matched healthy donors and was strongly correlated with circulating CD8+ T-cell counts. Sampling times were not matched between sustained-remission and progressing patients, and lymph node repertoires were not studied.

Here the sequenced sample was PBMCs, taken at disease progression, from a patient treated with ibrutinib. This receptor was taken from a human donor with chronic lymphocytic leukemia. The rearrangement joined TRBV4-2 to TRBJ2-1; the junction holds 13 bases that match TRBD2. The DNA sequence is TGTGCCAGCAGCCAAGATGTACTAGCGGGGGGGGAGCAGTTCTTC. Its protein reads: CASSQDVLAGGEQFF.